The 22 T cell receptor beta chains presented below share a single source sample, sequenced in a study of human T cells and chemical hapten exposure. Whole blood, unfractionated, served as the material for total RNA extraction. TCRdb reprocessed the 5' RACE reads via MiXCR and lists one record per CDR3 protein. The repertoire consists of 110,000 or so distinct CDR3 sequences, with around 20% occurring once and the leading ten covering around 3%. These TCRs come from a human donor in good health.

This clonotype has a handful of counts. The rearrangement joins TRBV28 to TRBJ1-5; D ambiguous. V lost 3 bases, J lost 2 bases, and 11 bases lay in between. The CDR3 consists of 15 residues. The V gene's germline CDR1 is MDHEN and CDR2 SYDVKM. CDR3 nucleotides: TGTGCCAGCAGTTTCTTTGATGGGGGCAATCAGCCCCAGCATTTT. The encoded protein is CASSFFDGGNQPQHF.

This clonotype occurred a few times. The chain has TRBV6-1 and TRBJ2-1, with D possibly being TRBD1 or TRBD2 (5 bases each). There are 13 residues in the CDR3. The germline V gene has CDR1 MNHNS and CDR2 SASEGT. V lost 0 bases, J lost 15 bases, and 15 bases lay in between. The CDR3 coding sequence is TGTGCCAGCAGTGAAGCTGTTAGGGGTGAGGGGTTCTTC. Its translation is CASSEAVRGEGFF.

In this sample, this clonotype turned up a few times. This chain uses TRBV7-8 with TRBJ2-4; TRBD2 matches 8 bases. The CDR3 spans 17 residues. With 3 bases clipped from V and 0 bases from J, the junction kept 7 bases outside the gene matches. CDR1 and CDR2 from the germline V gene are SGHVS and FQNEAQ. The CDR3 DNA is TGTGCCAGCAGCTTTCGTCTAGCGGGCATAGCCAAAAACATTCAGTACTTC. Its protein product is CASSFRLAGIAKNIQYF.

This clonotype was picked up a small number of times. In DNA, the CDR3 is TGTGCCAGCACCCGGGCGGGAACCCACGAGCAGTACTTC. This gives the protein CASTRAGTHEQYF. The chain joins TRBV5-6 to TRBJ2-7; the D gene is possibly TRBD2 (6 bases). The CDR3 is made up of 13 amino acids. Germline V CDR1 and CDR2: SGHDT, YYEEEE. Trimming pared 6 bases from V and 5 bases from J, leaving 15 bases between.

A few counts support this clonotype. The chain joins TRBV4-1 to TRBJ2-1, with TRBD2 matching over 12 bases. The CDR3 extends over 16 amino acids. V gave up 4 bases and J gave up 9 bases; unmatched junction bases: 10. Germline lookup yields CDR1 MGHRA and CDR2 YSYEKL. CDR3 amino acids: CASSLPGLAGRGEQFF. As DNA, the CDR3 is TGCGCCAGCAGCCTACCCGGACTAGCGGGAAGGGGTGAGCAGTTCTTC.

The chain links TRBV2 to TRBJ2-3, with D perhaps TRBD1 or TRBD2 (5 bases each). The CDR3 extends over 14 amino acids. The V gene's germline CDR1 is SNHLY and CDR2 FYNNEI. The V end was cut by 4 bases, the J end by 8 bases, with 16 bases between. DNA of the CDR3: TGTGCCAGCAGTGGGAACTTCGGGGCACCTACGCAGTATTTT. This sequence encodes CASSGNFGAPTQYF.

This clonotype was observed a handful of times. The V gene is TRBV19, the J gene TRBJ2-3; 8 nucleotides align to TRBD1. The V gene end was trimmed by 1 base and the J gene end by 6 bases; junction bases not matched to a gene: 12. This CDR3 is 17 amino acids long. The germline V gene encodes CDR1 LNHDA and CDR2 SQIVND (reference sequence). The CDR3 reads CASSIVRTGSPQDTQYF. The CDR3 DNA reads TGTGCCAGTAGTATAGTCCGGACAGGGAGTCCACAGGATACGCAGTATTTT.

The gene calls are TRBV12-3 or TRBV12-4 and TRBJ1-5; D is unresolved. This CDR3 region has 16 residues. The V end was cut by 1 base, the J end by 5 bases, with 15 bases between. The CDR3 DNA follows: TGTGCCAGCAGTTTAGGACACTCCGGGAGCCATCAGCCCCAGCATTTT. It translates to CASSLGHSGSHQPQHF.

The rearrangement joins TRBV20-1 to TRBJ2-7; TRBD2 might be the D (6 bases). Germline V gene data show CDR1 as DFQATT and CDR2 as SNEGSKA (reference sequence). The V and J ends lost 0 bases and 0 bases respectively, with 15 bases between them. The CDR3 covers 16 residues. CDR3: CSARDPVAAYSYEQYF. The CDR3 DNA reads as TGCAGTGCTAGAGATCCGGTAGCGGCCTACTCCTACGAGCAGTACTTC.

The gene calls are TRBV5-1 and TRBJ2-7, with a tentative D call TRBD1 (6 bases). This CDR3 spans 15 amino acids. Germline V gene lookup returns CDR1 SGHRS and CDR2 YFSETQ. V was pared by 0 bases and J by 3 bases, with 13 bases between. The CDR3 is CASSLAAGDDYEQYF. The CDR3 coding sequence is TGCGCCAGCAGCTTGGCGGCAGGGGACGACTACGAGCAGTACTTC.

The chain recombines TRBV28 with TRBJ2-3, with 12 bases identical to TRBD2. J was trimmed by 4 bases and V by 8 bases; bases with no gene match: 13. CDR3 size: 17 residues. Germline V gene sequence: CDR1 MDHEN, CDR2 SYDVKM. CDR3 DNA: TGTGCCAGCCTTCCACGGACTAGCGGGATATTGGCAGATACGCAGTATTTT. Its translation: CASLPRTSGILADTQYF. Variable domain in full (rest from reference TRBV28 and TRBJ2-3): DVKVTQSSRYLVKRTGEKVFLECVQDMDHENMFWYRQDPGLGLRLIYFSYDVKMKEKGDIPEGYSVSREKKERFSLILESASTNQTSMYLCASLPRTSGILADTQYFGPGTRLTVL.

The chain carries TRBV12-3 or TRBV12-4 and TRBJ1-6; no clear D gene. Trimming took off 5 bases at V and 8 bases at J, with 10 bases between the two ends. The CDR3 extends over 13 amino acids. CDR3 loop: CASSNMGDSPLHF. The DNA for the CDR3 is TGTGCCAGCAGTAACATGGGCGATTCACCCCTCCACTTT.

This clonotype was picked up a small number of times. The V gene is TRBV25-1, the J gene TRBJ1-1, with a possible D match to TRBD1 (6 bases). V was trimmed by 8 bases and J by 0 bases, leaving 13 bases between them. Germline CDR1 reads MGHDK; CDR2 reads SYGVNS. The CDR3 is 14 amino acids. CDR3 nucleotides: TGTGCCAGCGCGTACAGGGCCATGAACACTGAAGCTTTCTTT. Amino acids: CASAYRAMNTEAFF.

This clonotype was seen only a few times. The rearrangement uses TRBV7-8 and TRBJ2-7; TRBD2 aligns across 7 bases. The V segment lost 2 bases and the J segment 5 bases; nucleotides outside the gene matches: 12. Germline V gives CDR1 SGHVS, CDR2 FQNEAQ. The CDR3 is 16 amino acids. CDR3 coding DNA: TGTGCCAGCAGCTTACGGGGGGAGGGAAAAATCCACGAGCAGTACTTC. Its protein is CASSLRGEGKIHEQYF. The whole variable domain, filled in from reference TRBV7-8 and TRBJ2-7, reads GAGVSQSPRYKVAKRGQDVALRCDPISGHVSLFWYQQALGQGPEFLTYFQNEAQLDKSGLPSDRFFAERPEGSVSTLKIQRTQQEDSAVYLCASSLRGEGKIHEQYFGPGTRLTVT.

The CDR3 DNA reads as TGTGCCAGCAGCCCTAGGGTCGGAAGAAAGAACACTGAAGCTTTCTTT. It codes for CASSPRVGRKNTEAFF. The rearrangement joins TRBV6-5 to TRBJ1-1; D gene unclear. From germline, CDR1 is MNHEY and CDR2 SVGAGI. The CDR3 length is 16 residues. Trimming pared 6 bases from V and 1 base from J, leaving 18 bases between.

The CDR3 nucleotides read TGTGCCAGCAGCCAGCGCAGACAGCTAAAGGATGGCTACACCTTC. This translates into CASSQRRQLKDGYTF. The chain is built from TRBV14 and TRBJ1-2; a possible D gene is TRBD1 (5 bases). The CDR3 runs 15 residues. Trimming shortened V by 3 bases and J by 6 bases, and 17 bases separated the two germline ends. Germline V gene lookup returns CDR1 SGHDN and CDR2 FVKESK.

This clonotype was counted once. The chain has TRBV19 and TRBJ2-4; a weak D match, TRBD1 (6 bases). V was cut by 5 bases and J by 7 bases, with 12 bases left in between. CDR1 LNHDA and CDR2 SQIVND come from the germline V gene (reference sequence). This CDR3 region has 13 residues. CDR3 bases: TGTGCCAGTAGTGTACAGGGATGGAACATTCAGTACTTC. It translates to CASSVQGWNIQYF.

The rearrangement uses TRBV7-9 and TRBJ1-1; D not resolved. Germline V CDR1 and CDR2: SEHNR, FQNEAQ (reference sequence). This CDR3 is 12 amino acids long. Trimming removed 5 bases from V and 7 bases from J, with 11 bases in between. CDR3 amino acids: CASSQRLFEAFF. DNA for the CDR3: TGTGCCAGCAGCCAGAGATTGTTTGAAGCTTTCTTT.

This clonotype has a handful of counts. The V gene is TRBV12-3 or TRBV12-4, the J gene TRBJ2-3; 8 bases align to TRBD2. V was clipped by 6 bases and J by 2 bases; unmatched bases: 7. CDR3 length: 15 amino acids. This chain's CDR3 is CASRPAGDYTDTQYF. In DNA, the CDR3 is TGTGCCAGCAGGCCAGCGGGAGACTACACAGATACGCAGTATTTT.

The rearrangement joins TRBV10-2 to TRBJ1-1, with D uncertain. Trimming shortened V by 8 bases and J by 5 bases, and 6 bases separated the two germline ends. The CDR3 loop spans 10 amino acids. Germline assignment: CDR1 WSHSY and CDR2 SAAADI. CDR3 DNA sequence: TGCGCCAGCGGAGTGACTGAAGCTTTCTTT. Translated: CASGVTEAFF.

The chain combines TRBV21-1 with TRBJ2-7. TRBV21-1 is flagged as a pseudogene. The CDR3 spans 13 residues. CDR3 residues: CASSGRKMDEQYF. CDR3 nucleotide sequence: TGTGCCAGCAGCGGCCGAAAGATGGACGAGCAGTACTTC.

There are many counts of this clonotype. The chain employs TRBV9 and TRBJ1-2; D gene unclear. Germline CDR1 SGDLS, CDR2 YYNGEE. The V and J ends lost 1 base and 2 bases respectively, with 6 bases between them. The CDR3 consists of 13 residues. CDR3 in amino acids: CASSVIANYGYTF. The CDR3 bases are TGTGCCAGCAGCGTAATCGCGAACTATGGCTACACCTTC.